The next 4 T cell receptor beta chains were all read from a single sample in a study of blood T cell repertoires in COVID-19. Produced via immunoSEQ multiplex PCR; TCRdb's table is partial and in-frame only. The sample holds roughly 140,000 clones; 85% to 90% are singletons and the top ten take around 10%. Sequences were obtained from PBMCs or T cells enriched from blood (not recorded which). The source is a man in his sixties who had recovered from COVID-19.

The chain is built from TRBV6-5 and TRBJ2-5, with 7 bases matching TRBD2. Trimming took 6 bases from V and 5 from J; bases not matched to a gene: 6. The germline gives CDR1 MNHEY, CDR2 SVGAGI. There are 13 residues in the CDR3. The CDR3 region is CASSPGGGETQYF. CDR3 coding DNA: TGTGCCAGCAGCCCGGGGGGTGGCGAGACCCAGTACTTC.

This sequence joins TRBV30 and TRBJ1-1; maybe TRBD1 (6 bases). The CDR3 runs 13 residues. V gave up 1 base and J gave up 1 base, with 7 bases separating them. Germline CDR1 and CDR2: GTSNPN and SVGIG (reference sequence). The chain's CDR3 is CAWSEQGNTEAFF. The CDR3 region has the DNA TGTGCCTGGAGTGAACAGGGGAACACTGAAGCTTTCTTT. Combining the CDR3 with reference TRBV30 and TRBJ1-1 gives the whole variable domain SQTIHQWPATLVQPVGSPLSLECTVEGTSNPNLYWYRQAAGRGLQLLFYSVGIGQISSEVPQNLSASRPQDRQFILSSKKLLLSDSGFYLCAWSEQGNTEAFFGQGTRLTVV.

The V gene is TRBV27, the J gene TRBJ2-4, with TRBD1 matching 8 bases. The trim removed 3 bases at V and 3 bases at J, leaving 7 bases unmatched. Germline lookup yields CDR1 MNHEY and CDR2 SMNVEV (reference sequence). The CDR3 runs 16 residues. The CDR3 DNA follows: TGTGCCAGCAGTTTCCTCCAGGGGGCGGGCAAAAACATTCAGTACTTC. The encoded protein is CASSFLQGAGKNIQYF.

The V and J genes are TRBV6-5 and TRBJ2-5, with TRBD1 matching over 11 bases. Per the germline V gene, CDR1 is MNHEY and CDR2 is SVGAGI. V gave up 6 bases and J gave up 4 bases; unmatched junction bases: 4. The CDR3 spans 14 residues. The CDR3: CASRAGTGGETQYF. The CDR3 DNA reads as TGTGCCAGCAGAGCCGGGACAGGGGGAGAGACCCAGTACTTC.